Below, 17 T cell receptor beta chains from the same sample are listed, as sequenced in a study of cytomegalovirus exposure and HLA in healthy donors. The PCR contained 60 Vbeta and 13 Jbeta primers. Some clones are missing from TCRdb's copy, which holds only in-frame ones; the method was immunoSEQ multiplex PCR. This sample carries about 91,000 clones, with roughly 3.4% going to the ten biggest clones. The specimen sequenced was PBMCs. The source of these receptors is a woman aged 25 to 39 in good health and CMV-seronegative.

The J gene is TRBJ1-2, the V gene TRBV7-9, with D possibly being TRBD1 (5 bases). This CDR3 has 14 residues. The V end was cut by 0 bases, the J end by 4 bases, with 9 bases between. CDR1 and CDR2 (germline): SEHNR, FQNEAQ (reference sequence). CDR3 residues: CASSLASDSYGYTF. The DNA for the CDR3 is TGTGCCAGCAGCTTAGCGAGCGACAGCTATGGCTACACCTTC.

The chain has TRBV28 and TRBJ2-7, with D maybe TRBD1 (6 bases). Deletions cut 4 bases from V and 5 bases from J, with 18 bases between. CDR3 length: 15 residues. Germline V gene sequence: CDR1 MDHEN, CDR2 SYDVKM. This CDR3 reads CASSSTEQGSHEQYF. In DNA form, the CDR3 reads TGTGCCAGCAGTTCCACTGAACAGGGATCTCACGAGCAGTACTTC.

The CDR3 reads CAWGRRSSNEKLFF. The CDR3, as DNA: TGTGCCTGGGGCCGGCGGAGTAGTAATGAAAAACTGTTTTTT. This chain uses TRBV30 with TRBJ1-4; D uncertain. From germline, CDR1 is GTSNPN and CDR2 SVGIG (reference sequence). The CDR3 extends over 14 amino acids. V lost 5 bases to trimming and J lost 4 bases, with 14 bases between them.

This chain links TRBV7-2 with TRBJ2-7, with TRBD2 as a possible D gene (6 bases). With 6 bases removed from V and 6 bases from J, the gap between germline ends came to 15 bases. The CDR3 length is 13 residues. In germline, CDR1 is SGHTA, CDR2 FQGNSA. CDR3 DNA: TGTGCCAGCAGTCAAGGGTTGGGGGGCGAGCAGTACTTC. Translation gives CASSQGLGGEQYF.

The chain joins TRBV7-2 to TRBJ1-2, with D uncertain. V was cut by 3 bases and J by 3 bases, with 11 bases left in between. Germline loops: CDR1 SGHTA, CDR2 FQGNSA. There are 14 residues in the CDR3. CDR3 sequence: CASSFGLWDYGYTF. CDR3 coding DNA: TGTGCCAGCAGCTTTGGACTGTGGGACTATGGCTACACCTTC.

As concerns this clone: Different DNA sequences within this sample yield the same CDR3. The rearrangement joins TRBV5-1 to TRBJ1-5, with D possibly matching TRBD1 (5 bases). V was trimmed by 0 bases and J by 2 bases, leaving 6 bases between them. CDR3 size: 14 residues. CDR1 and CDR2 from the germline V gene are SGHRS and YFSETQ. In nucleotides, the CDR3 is TGCGCCAGCAGCTTGGAAGGGGGCAATCAGCCCCAGCATTTT. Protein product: CASSLEGGNQPQHF.

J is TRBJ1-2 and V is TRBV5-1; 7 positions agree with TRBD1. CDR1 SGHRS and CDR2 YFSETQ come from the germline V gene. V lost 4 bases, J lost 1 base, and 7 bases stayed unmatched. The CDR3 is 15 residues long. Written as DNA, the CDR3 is TGCGCCAGCAGCGCGGGACAGCCACATAACTATGGCTACACCTTC. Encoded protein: CASSAGQPHNYGYTF.

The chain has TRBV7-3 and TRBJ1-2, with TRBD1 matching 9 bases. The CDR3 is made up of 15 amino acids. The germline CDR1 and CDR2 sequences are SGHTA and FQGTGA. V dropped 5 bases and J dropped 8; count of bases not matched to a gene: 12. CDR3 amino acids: CASSPRGTGTEGYTF. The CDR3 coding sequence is TGTGCCAGCAGCCCTCGGGGGACAGGGACGGAGGGCTACACCTTC.

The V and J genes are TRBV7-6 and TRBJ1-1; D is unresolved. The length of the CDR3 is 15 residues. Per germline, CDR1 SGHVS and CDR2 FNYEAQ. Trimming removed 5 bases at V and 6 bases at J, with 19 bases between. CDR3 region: CASSPEAGSRSEAFF. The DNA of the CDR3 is TGTGCCAGCAGCCCCGAGGCGGGATCAAGGTCTGAAGCTTTCTTT.

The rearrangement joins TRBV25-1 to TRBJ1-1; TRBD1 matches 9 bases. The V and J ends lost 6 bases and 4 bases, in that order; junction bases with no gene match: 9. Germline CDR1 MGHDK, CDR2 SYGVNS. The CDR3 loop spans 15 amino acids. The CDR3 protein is CASSPIRDRATEAFF. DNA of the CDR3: TGTGCCAGCAGCCCAATTAGGGACAGGGCCACTGAAGCTTTCTTT.

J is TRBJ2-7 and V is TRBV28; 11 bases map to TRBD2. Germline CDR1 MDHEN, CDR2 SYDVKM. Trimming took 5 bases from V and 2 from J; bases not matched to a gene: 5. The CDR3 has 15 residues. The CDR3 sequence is CASSLRLAGPYEQYF. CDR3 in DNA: TGTGCCAGCAGTCTCAGACTAGCGGGGCCCTACGAGCAGTACTTC. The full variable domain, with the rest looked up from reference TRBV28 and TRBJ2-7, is DVKVTQSSRYLVKRTGEKVFLECVQDMDHENMFWYRQDPGLGLRLIYFSYDVKMKEKGDIPEGYSVSREKKERFSLILESASTNQTSMYLCASSLRLAGPYEQYFGPGTRLTVT.

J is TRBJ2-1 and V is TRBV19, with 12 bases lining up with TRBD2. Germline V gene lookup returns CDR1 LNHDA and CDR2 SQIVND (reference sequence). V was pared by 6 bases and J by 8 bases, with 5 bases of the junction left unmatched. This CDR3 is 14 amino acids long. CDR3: CASRLAGGSDEQFF. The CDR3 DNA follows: TGTGCCAGTAGACTAGCGGGAGGTAGTGATGAGCAGTTCTTC.

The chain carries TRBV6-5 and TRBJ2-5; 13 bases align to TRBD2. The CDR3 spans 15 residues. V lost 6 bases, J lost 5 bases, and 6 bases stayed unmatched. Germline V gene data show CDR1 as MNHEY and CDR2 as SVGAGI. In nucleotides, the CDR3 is TGTGCCAGCAGCACTAGCGGGGGGGCCCAGGAGACCCAGTACTTC. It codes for CASSTSGGAQETQYF.

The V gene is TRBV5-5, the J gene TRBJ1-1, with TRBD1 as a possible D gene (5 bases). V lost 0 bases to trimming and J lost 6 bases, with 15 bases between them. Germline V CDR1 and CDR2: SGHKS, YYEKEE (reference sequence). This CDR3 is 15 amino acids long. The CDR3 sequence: CASSLDSGGNAEAFF. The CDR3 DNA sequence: TGTGCCAGCAGCTTGGATTCGGGGGGTAACGCTGAAGCTTTCTTT.

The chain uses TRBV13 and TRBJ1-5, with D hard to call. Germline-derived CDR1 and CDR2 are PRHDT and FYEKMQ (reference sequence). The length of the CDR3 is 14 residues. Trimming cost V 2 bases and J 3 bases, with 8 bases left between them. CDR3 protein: CASSLSAVNQPQHF. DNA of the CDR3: TGTGCCAGCAGCTTAAGCGCGGTCAATCAGCCCCAGCATTTT.

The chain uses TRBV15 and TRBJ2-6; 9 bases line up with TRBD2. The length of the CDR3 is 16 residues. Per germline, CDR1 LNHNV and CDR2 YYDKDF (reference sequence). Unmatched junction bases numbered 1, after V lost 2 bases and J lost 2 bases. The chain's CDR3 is CATSRQRGAGANVLTF. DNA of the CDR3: TGTGCCACCAGCAGACAGCGGGGGGCTGGGGCCAACGTCCTGACTTTC.

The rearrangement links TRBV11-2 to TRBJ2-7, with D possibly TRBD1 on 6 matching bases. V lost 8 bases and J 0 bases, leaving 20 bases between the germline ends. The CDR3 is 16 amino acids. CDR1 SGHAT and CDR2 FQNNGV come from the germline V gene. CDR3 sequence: CASRPLQGPSSYEQYF. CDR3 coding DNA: TGTGCCAGCCGTCCCCTCCAGGGGCCAAGCTCCTACGAGCAGTACTTC.